This TCR beta chain is from a study of regulatory T cells in long-lasting Graves disease. Trimming cost V 3 bases and J 3 bases, with 15 bases left between them. In germline, CDR1 is MNHEY, CDR2 SVGAGI. This CDR3 has 15 amino acids. Noted time point: newly diagnosed GD, antithyroid drugs for less than 3 months. The TCR library was made from RNA that had been extracted from PBMCs in TRIzol. Ten or more counts support this clonotype. Investigators prepared the TCR beta libraries by applying iRepertoire HTBI primers and Arm-PCR of CDR3 regions. One entry per CDR3 protein, called by TCRdb with MiXCR from the multiplex PCR reads. The table shows approximately 540,000 distinct CDR3 sequences, with about 12% occurring only once. These data were also filed under a second study, of T cells in Graves' hyperthyroidism and ophthalmopathy.

The chain joins TRBV6-5 to TRBJ2-7; D is possibly TRBD2 (6 bases). The source material was peripheral blood mononuclear cells (PBMCs), sampled at new diagnosis, from a patient treated with antithyroid drugs. This sequence originates from a woman between 25 and 40 years old with Graves disease. The CDR3 protein is CASSYGGGQVYEQYF. The DNA of the CDR3 is TGTGCCAGCAGTTATGGAGGAGGGCAGGTCTACGAGCAGTACTTC.